Given below is one T cell receptor (beta chain) in context. V gave up 1 base and J gave up 6 bases, with 9 bases separating them. CDR1 and CDR2 from the germline V gene are SEHNR and FQNEAQ (reference sequence). The CDR3 covers 13 residues. This sample stems from a study of blood T cell repertoires in COVID-19. The method was immunoSEQ multiplex PCR; TCRdb's version includes in-frame clones alone and lacks a portion of them. The repertoire includes 170,000 or so clones, about 87% of them detected once, and roughly 0.85% sits in the top ten. The chain uses TRBV7-9 and TRBJ1-1; D unresolved. This receptor was taken from a woman aged 18-29 years who had recovered from COVID-19. The sample taken for sequencing was peripheral blood. The CDR3 DNA is TGTGCCAGCAGCTTAGTTTCTGCGGCTGAAGCTTTCTTT. It yields the protein CASSLVSAAEAFF.